The 29 T cell receptor beta chains in this list originate from one sample, sequenced in a study of T-cell memory formation after mild COVID-19. TCRdb re-called the 5' RACE reads with MiXCR, one entry per CDR3 protein. The table records more than 250,000 distinct CDR3 sequences, roughly 17% of them present only once. Sequenced input: PBMCs or a T cell subset sorted from them (not recorded which). These receptor sequences come from a man between 18 and 29 years old who had mild COVID-19 (a few samples of this study predate the infection). Cell type and time point are not known.

This clonotype appeared a few times. The chain joins TRBV6-2 or TRBV6-3 to TRBJ2-5; D remains ambiguous. Between the trimmed V and J ends, which lost 0 bases and 7 bases, there was a span of 12 bases. Per germline, CDR1 MNHEY and CDR2 SVGEGT. The CDR3 extends over 14 amino acids. CDR3 DNA sequence: TGTGCCAGCAGTTACTCGTCTACCCCAGGGACCCAGTACTTC. Translated, it gives CASSYSSTPGTQYF.

This clonotype has more than one count but fewer than ten. The rearrangement joins TRBV4-3 to TRBJ2-7; TRBD1 is a possible D gene (6 bases). V lost 4 bases and J lost 0, with 13 bases in between. CDR3 length equals 15 residues. Germline lookup yields CDR1 LGHNA and CDR2 YSLEER. CDR3 coding DNA: TGCGCCAGCAGCCCAGGGACACATGGCTCCTACGAGCAGTACTTC. Amino acid sequence: CASSPGTHGSYEQYF.

V and J are TRBV6-2 or TRBV6-3 and TRBJ2-5; perhaps TRBD2 as D (6 bases). Germline values: CDR1 MNHEY, CDR2 SVGEGT. V was shortened by 4 bases and J by 5 bases, with 17 bases between the two germline ends. This CDR3 is 15 amino acids long. This CDR3 is CASSSTGTASETQYF. CDR3 bases: TGTGCCAGCAGTTCTACCGGGACTGCGTCGGAGACCCAGTACTTC.

This clonotype was detected many times. The chain employs TRBV6-5 and TRBJ2-3, with 9 positions matching TRBD2. Germline CDR1 reads MNHEY; CDR2 reads SVGAGI. There are 15 residues in the CDR3. Trimming cost V 8 bases and J 4 bases; bases outside gene matches: 10. The CDR3 nucleotides are TGTGCCAGCTCAAGGCGGGGGGGGATCCCAGATACGCAGTATTTT. It specifies CASSRRGGIPDTQYF.

The V gene is TRBV4-2, the J gene TRBJ2-2; TRBD2 matches 10 bases. The CDR3 has 17 amino acids. V lost 0 bases, J lost 5 bases, and 6 bases stayed unmatched. Per the germline V gene, CDR1 is LGHNA and CDR2 is YNFKEQ. The CDR3 reads CASSQDHTSGATGELFF. CDR3 nucleotide sequence: TGTGCCAGCAGCCAAGATCATACTAGCGGGGCTACCGGGGAGCTGTTTTTT.

The chain recombines TRBV20-1 with TRBJ2-7, with D perhaps given as TRBD1 or TRBD2 (5 bases each). Trimming cost V 0 bases and J 2 bases, with 11 bases left between them. Germline values: CDR1 DFQATT, CDR2 SNEGSKA (reference sequence). The CDR3 has 14 amino acids. CDR3 coding DNA: TGCAGTGCTAGAGACTCGGGGCATGCCTACGAGCAGTACGTC. It yields the protein CSARDSGHAYEQYV.

This clonotype was observed many times. V gene TRBV12-3 or TRBV12-4 combines with J gene TRBJ2-2; D is possibly TRBD1 (5 bases). The CDR3 contains 12 residues. The ends were cut back, 6 bases at V and 6 bases at J, with 8 bases in the middle. CDR3: CASSWGPGELFF. The CDR3 region has the DNA TGTGCCAGCAGCTGGGGCCCCGGGGAGCTGTTTTTT.

This chain uses TRBV2 with TRBJ1-5; 7 bases are shared with TRBD1. V trimming: 2 bases; J trimming: 7 bases; junction bases outside the gene matches: 5. This CDR3 region has 14 residues. The germline gives CDR1 SNHLY, CDR2 FYNNEI. CDR3 loop: CASSETGAPQPQHF. For the CDR3, the DNA is TGTGCCAGCAGTGAAACAGGGGCTCCCCAGCCCCAGCATTTT.

The chain employs TRBV7-2 and TRBJ2-1; D call uncertain. With 5 bases removed from V and 0 bases from J, the gap between germline ends came to 8 bases. The germline gives CDR1 SGHTA, CDR2 FQGNSA. There are 14 residues in the CDR3. The CDR3 here is CASSPPSSYNEQFF. The CDR3 coding sequence is TGTGCCAGCAGCCCCCCGAGCTCCTACAATGAGCAGTTCTTC.

The CDR3 spells CASSVALAGGPSEQFF. The CDR3 DNA is TGTGCCAGCAGCGTAGCCCTAGCGGGGGGGCCCAGTGAGCAGTTCTTC. The chain joins TRBV9 to TRBJ2-1, with 12 positions matching TRBD2. Trimming removed 0 bases from V and 9 bases from J; junction bases left unmatched: 7. In germline, CDR1 is SGDLS, CDR2 YYNGEE. The CDR3 is 16 amino acids. Looking up the rest from reference TRBV9 and TRBJ2-1 gives the full variable domain: DSGVTQTPKHLITATGQRVTLRCSPRSGDLSVYWYQQSLDQGLQFLIQYYNGEERAKGNILERFSAQQFPDLHSELNLSSLELGDSALYFCASSVALAGGPSEQFFGPGTRLTVL.

This clonotype has just a few counts. V is TRBV7-8 and J is TRBJ2-3; no clear D. CDR1 is SGHVS, CDR2 FQNEAQ, per germline. Trimming pared 1 base from V and 1 base from J, leaving 12 bases between. The CDR3 has 16 residues. CDR3 DNA: TGTGCCAGCAGCTTAGGACGCCGAGCTGGCACAGATACGCAGTATTTT. Protein product: CASSLGRRAGTDTQYF.

Only one count was recorded for this clonotype. This sequence joins TRBV5-1 and TRBJ1-1; the D gene is possibly TRBD1 (5 bases). V lost 4 bases, J lost 6 bases, and 19 bases lay in between. The CDR3 contains 15 residues. Germline assignment: CDR1 SGHRS and CDR2 YFSETQ. CDR3 DNA sequence: TGCGCCAGCAGCCCGTTCCTGGGGGATGAGGCTGAAGCTTTCTTT. Translated, it gives CASSPFLGDEAEAFF.

The chain combines TRBV6-1 with TRBJ1-2; 7 bases are shared with TRBD1. With V trimmed by 2 bases and J by 6 bases, 3 bases remained unmatched. From germline, CDR1 is MNHNS and CDR2 SASEGT. This CDR3 has 13 residues. The DNA for the CDR3 is TGTGCCAGCAGTGAACAGACAGGGAATGGCTACACCTTC. Protein: CASSEQTGNGYTF.

The chain links TRBV6-5 to TRBJ2-3; no clear D. Germline V CDR1 and CDR2: MNHEY, SVGAGI. Trimming took 5 bases from V and 5 from J, leaving 11 bases between them. The CDR3 contains 13 residues. In DNA, the CDR3 is TGTGCCAGCAGTCCTTTGTACGGAGATACGCAGTATTTT. Its translation: CASSPLYGDTQYF.

This clonotype was seen ten or more times. J is TRBJ2-2 and V is TRBV15; tentatively, D is TRBD1 (5 bases). The germline V gene encodes CDR1 LNHNV and CDR2 YYDKDF (reference sequence). Trimming pared 2 bases from V and 6 bases from J, leaving 10 bases between. CDR3 length: 14 residues. The CDR3: CATSRQGSAGELFF. CDR3 DNA: TGTGCCACCAGCAGACAGGGAAGTGCCGGGGAGCTGTTTTTT.

A few counts support this clonotype. V and J are TRBV5-6 and TRBJ2-1; no clear D gene. CDR1 and CDR2 from the germline V gene are SGHDT and YYEEEE. The CDR3 spans 13 residues. V lost 1 base and J 4 bases, leaving 6 bases between the germline ends. CDR3 protein: CASSLPQYNEQFF. The CDR3 coding sequence is TGTGCCAGCAGCTTGCCCCAGTACAATGAGCAGTTCTTC.

This clonotype was found a few times. The chain recombines TRBV25-1 with TRBJ2-1; D is possibly TRBD2 (6 bases). Germline V gene lookup returns CDR1 MGHDK and CDR2 SYGVNS. The CDR3 runs 17 residues. Trimming left V 4 bases short and J 2 bases short, with 18 bases between. The CDR3 bases are TGTGCCAGCAGTGGTTCGTGGGGCGGGGAAACCTACAATGAGCAGTTCTTC. This gives the protein CASSGSWGGETYNEQFF.

The V gene is TRBV5-1, the J gene TRBJ2-5; no clear D gene. In germline, CDR1 is SGHRS, CDR2 YFSETQ. CDR3 length: 16 residues. Trimming removed 1 base from V and 0 bases from J, with 13 bases in between. The chain's CDR3 is CASSLQRQQYQETQYF. The CDR3 region has the DNA TGCGCCAGCAGCTTGCAAAGACAACAGTACCAAGAGACCCAGTACTTC.

This clonotype was counted at least ten times. This rearrangement joins TRBV4-1 to TRBJ1-1; TRBD1 matches 7 bases. CDR1 is MGHRA and CDR2 is YSYEKL in the germline V gene. The CDR3 runs to 15 residues. The ends lost 3 bases at V and 4 bases at J; junction bases unmatched: 8. CDR3 amino acids: CASSHSRQGGTEAFF. In DNA form, the CDR3 reads TGCGCCAGCAGCCACAGTAGACAGGGAGGCACTGAAGCTTTCTTT.

This chain links TRBV7-8 with TRBJ2-5; D is possibly TRBD1 (6 bases). Germline-derived CDR1 and CDR2 are SGHVS and FQNEAQ. The CDR3 is made up of 15 amino acids. Trimming cost V 8 bases and J 2 bases, with 18 bases left between them. The CDR3 loop reads CASGQGPNIQETQYF. CDR3 DNA sequence: TGTGCCAGCGGGCAGGGGCCGAATATTCAAGAGACCCAGTACTTC.

This clonotype was seen a few times. The chain links TRBV7-3 to TRBJ2-3; the D is unclear. CDR1 and CDR2 from the germline V gene are SGHTA and FQGTGA. This CDR3 has 13 amino acids. Trimming cost V 0 bases and J 6 bases, with 7 bases left between them. The CDR3 is CASSLTFDDTQYF. CDR3 DNA sequence: TGTGCCAGCAGCTTAACGTTTGACGATACGCAGTATTTT.

The sample holds a few counts of this clonotype. The J gene is TRBJ2-7, the V gene TRBV5-1; D ambiguous. Germline-derived CDR1 and CDR2 are SGHRS and YFSETQ. The V gene lost 4 bases and the J gene lost 2 bases, with 16 bases spanning the gap. The CDR3 sequence is 15 residues long. The chain's CDR3 is CASSLEGLGAYEQYF. CDR3 bases: TGCGCCAGCAGCCTGGAAGGGTTAGGCGCCTACGAGCAGTACTTC.

V and J are TRBV4-2 and TRBJ2-5; maybe TRBD1 (6 bases). Germline-derived CDR1 and CDR2 are LGHNA and YNFKEQ. There are 14 residues in the CDR3. Trimming removed 1 base at V and 1 base at J, with 7 bases between. This CDR3 is CASSQGTAQETQYF. Written as DNA, the CDR3 is TGTGCCAGCAGCCAAGGGACAGCCCAAGAGACCCAGTACTTC.

CDR3 region: CASSLRTSQLTDTQYF. Written as DNA, the CDR3 is TGTGCCAGCAGTTTAAGGACATCCCAATTAACAGATACGCAGTATTTT. The chain employs TRBV12-3 or TRBV12-4 and TRBJ2-3, with D possibly being TRBD1 (5 bases). The CDR3 covers 16 residues. Trimming took off 2 bases at V and 3 bases at J, with 15 bases between the two ends.

The rearrangement joins TRBV20-1 to TRBJ1-4, with unresolved D. V was clipped by 0 bases and J by 5 bases, with 7 bases between them. This CDR3 is 13 amino acids long. Germline lookup yields CDR1 DFQATT and CDR2 SNEGSKA (reference sequence). CDR3 nucleotide sequence: TGCAGTGCTAGAGATAGTGGGAATGAAAAACTGTTTTTT. This translates into CSARDSGNEKLFF.

The chain is built from TRBV7-9 and TRBJ1-5; 8 nucleotides line up with TRBD1. This CDR3 has 14 amino acids. V shed 5 bases, J shed 5 bases, and the junction held 5 bases outside the gene matches. Per the germline V gene, CDR1 is SEHNR and CDR2 is FQNEAQ (reference sequence). CDR3 residues: CASSADRGDQPQHF. In nucleotides, the CDR3 is TGTGCCAGCAGCGCAGACAGGGGTGATCAGCCCCAGCATTTT.

The table lists this clonotype with a few counts. The chain employs TRBV10-3 and TRBJ2-5; TRBD1 agrees at 12 bases. With 4 bases clipped from V and 7 bases from J, the junction kept 16 bases outside the gene matches. Looked up from germline, CDR1 is ENHRY and CDR2 is SYGVKD. This CDR3 has 18 residues. In DNA form, the CDR3 reads TGTGCCATCAGTGGGGGGACAGGGGGCCCTGGCCCAGTTGTGACCCAGTACTTC. Residues: CAISGGTGGPGPVVTQYF.

The chain employs TRBV6-5 and TRBJ2-2; no clear D gene. V lost 0 bases, J lost 6 bases, and 2 bases lay in between. The germline CDR1 and CDR2 sequences are MNHEY and SVGAGI. The CDR3 has 12 residues. The CDR3 region has the DNA TGTGCCAGCAGTTACTCCGCCGGGGAGCTGTTTTTT. Its protein product is CASSYSAGELFF.

In its sample, this clonotype was seen once. The CDR3 region has the DNA TGTGCCAGCAGTGAGACGTGGGCAGGGGTTTCCTACGAGCAGTACTTC. Translation gives CASSETWAGVSYEQYF. This chain uses TRBV2 with TRBJ2-7; perhaps TRBD1 as D (6 bases). Germline-derived CDR1 and CDR2 are SNHLY and FYNNEI. The CDR3 has 16 amino acids. Trimming left V 3 bases short and J 1 base short, with 16 bases between.